The 18 T cell receptor beta chains given below trace back to one sample, sequenced in a study of cytomegalovirus exposure and HLA in healthy donors (dated by TCRdb to between 2016 and 2019). The library was produced with the immunoSEQ multiplex PCR assay. For the multiplex PCR, a mixture combining 60 forward primers for TCR Vbeta segments and 13 reverse primers for TCR Jbeta segments was used. TCRdb holds this immuneACCESS table with in-frame rearrangements only. Some clones are missing; in checked studies, unresolved V genes explain under half, and the rest has no known cause. The sample table records about 72,000 clones; approximately 80% of these occur just once. 6.5% of the sample is taken by the ten largest. The source material was PBMCs. These receptors originate from a human donor in good health.

V is TRBV4-1 and J is TRBJ1-1; 11 nucleotides align to TRBD1. CDR3 length: 15 amino acids. The germline V gene encodes CDR1 MGHRA and CDR2 YSYEKL. The V segment lost 0 bases and the J segment 6 bases; nucleotides outside the gene matches: 3. The CDR3 DNA is TGCGCCAGCAGCCAAGAGGGACAGGGGGGATCTGAAGCTTTCTTT. Protein product: CASSQEGQGGSEAFF.

The chain joins TRBV5-1 to TRBJ2-5; 8 nucleotides agree with TRBD2. CDR1 is SGHRS and CDR2 is YFSETQ in the germline V gene. Losses at the gene ends were 5 bases for V and 2 bases for J; bases not matched to a gene: 8. This CDR3 contains 15 residues. For the CDR3, the DNA is TGCGCCAGCAGGTTGCAGCGGGGGCTTCAAGAGACCCAGTACTTC. Translation gives CASRLQRGLQETQYF.

The chain uses TRBV5-4 and TRBJ1-2; TRBD1 matches at 8 bases. Trimming at V came to 0 bases and at J to 3 bases, leaving 4 bases not matched to a gene. The germline gives CDR1 SGHNT, CDR2 YYREEE (reference sequence). This CDR3 region has 15 residues. CDR3: CASSLVDREDYGYTF. The DNA for the CDR3 is TGTGCCAGCAGCTTGGTGGACAGGGAGGACTATGGCTACACCTTC.

The chain combines TRBV5-1 with TRBJ2-5; D might be TRBD1 (5 bases). CDR3 length equals 15 residues. The germline gives CDR1 SGHRS, CDR2 YFSETQ. V shed 0 bases and J shed 0 bases, with 9 bases lying between them. The CDR3 here is CASSLGGSNQETQYF. CDR3 DNA sequence: TGCGCCAGCAGCTTGGGGGGCAGTAACCAAGAGACCCAGTACTTC.

CDR3 coding DNA: TGCGCCAGTGGGGGACAGGGTGAGACCCAGTACTTC. This encodes CASGGQGETQYF. The chain carries TRBV5-1 and TRBJ2-5; the match to TRBD1 covers 9 bases. Per the germline V gene, CDR1 is SGHRS and CDR2 is YFSETQ. The trim removed 8 bases at V and 5 bases at J, leaving 4 bases unmatched. This CDR3 is built from 12 residues.

This CDR3 reads CASSLVGRGDTEAFF. The CDR3 DNA is TGTGCCAGCAGTTTAGTGGGCAGGGGGGATACTGAAGCTTTCTTT. This rearrangement joins TRBV28 to TRBJ1-1; 7 positions match TRBD1. CDR3 length: 15 amino acids. V was clipped by 2 bases and J by 5 bases; unmatched bases: 8. The germline V gene has CDR1 MDHEN and CDR2 SYDVKM.

The chain joins TRBV4-3 to TRBJ2-1; 7 nucleotides agree with TRBD2. Trimming at V came to 0 bases and at J to 1 base, leaving 6 bases not matched to a gene. CDR3 length: 17 amino acids. Germline lookup yields CDR1 LGHNA and CDR2 YSLEER. CDR3 DNA sequence: TGCGCCAGCAGCCAAGATGATTGGCGGGGGTCCTACAATGAGCAGTTCTTC. It encodes CASSQDDWRGSYNEQFF.

The chain is built from TRBV7-3 and TRBJ2-7, with 7 bases that match TRBD1. V was clipped by 5 bases and J by 6 bases; unmatched bases: 7. The CDR3 has 13 amino acids. Germline CDR1 SGHTA, CDR2 FQGTGA. CDR3 in DNA: TGTGCCAGCAGCCAAAACCACAGGGGCGAGCAGTACTTC. This encodes CASSQNHRGEQYF.

This clone was detected only a few times. The chain uses TRBV28 and TRBJ2-3, with D maybe TRBD1 (6 bases). V was clipped by 5 bases and J by 5 bases, with 20 bases between them. This CDR3 has 16 amino acids. Germline CDR1 is MDHEN and CDR2 is SYDVKM. CDR3 amino acids: CASSLYGTGWRDTQYF. The CDR3 region has the DNA TGTGCCAGCAGTCTATATGGAACAGGGTGGCGAGATACGCAGTATTTT.

The chain recombines TRBV19 with TRBJ2-2, with 12 positions matching TRBD1. CDR3 length: 17 amino acids. CDR1 is LNHDA, CDR2 SQIVND, per germline (reference sequence). The V segment lost 2 bases and the J segment 2 bases; nucleotides outside the gene matches: 3. CDR3 DNA sequence: TGTGCCAGTAGTATATGGGGGACAGGGGGCAACACCGGGGAGCTGTTTTTT. Translating it yields CASSIWGTGGNTGELFF.

This chain uses TRBV4-1 with TRBJ2-7; tentatively, D is TRBD1 (5 bases). CDR3 length: 16 amino acids. Per the germline V gene, CDR1 is MGHRA and CDR2 is YSYEKL. V shed 0 bases and J shed 1 base, with 13 bases lying between them. In DNA form, the CDR3 reads TGCGCCAGCAGCCAAGACGGTGGGGCGACATCCTACGAGCAGTACTTC. Translating it yields CASSQDGGATSYEQYF.

The gene calls are TRBV11-2 and TRBJ1-3; D is possibly TRBD1 (6 bases). CDR3 length equals 16 residues. Trimming removed 5 bases at V and 8 bases at J, with 22 bases between. Per the germline V gene, CDR1 is SGHAT and CDR2 is FQNNGV. Here the CDR3 reads CASSTSTPDSLDTIYF. The CDR3 DNA follows: TGTGCCAGCAGCACATCTACCCCGGACAGCCTAGACACCATATATTTT.

This chain links TRBV10-1 with TRBJ2-3, with TRBD2 matching 8 bases. Germline V gene data show CDR1 as WNHNN and CDR2 as SYGVQD (reference sequence). The CDR3 is 15 residues long. The V segment lost 2 bases and the J segment 3 bases; nucleotides outside the gene matches: 4. This CDR3 is CASSEPGGGTDTQYF. CDR3 coding DNA: TGCGCCAGCAGTGAGCCCGGCGGGGGGACAGATACGCAGTATTTT.

J is TRBJ1-3 and V is TRBV19; possible D gene TRBD1, 5 bases. The V gene lost 7 bases and the J gene lost 4 bases, with 17 bases spanning the gap. The CDR3 runs to 15 residues. The germline gives CDR1 LNHDA, CDR2 SQIVND (reference sequence). CDR3 residues: CASTSGLRLGNTIYF. CDR3 DNA: TGTGCCAGTACCTCGGGACTCCGTCTGGGAAACACCATATATTTT.

The chain carries TRBV27 and TRBJ1-5, with a weak D call TRBD1 (5 bases). V gave up 4 bases and J gave up 5 bases, with 9 bases separating them. Per germline, CDR1 MNHEY and CDR2 SMNVEV (reference sequence). The CDR3 spans 13 residues. This CDR3 is CASSSDIYQPQHF. As DNA, the CDR3 is TGTGCCAGCAGTTCGGACATCTATCAGCCCCAGCATTTT.

This chain connects TRBV6-1 to TRBJ2-3; 7 bases are shared with TRBD1. Per the germline V gene, CDR1 is MNHNS and CDR2 is SASEGT. The junction had 9 bases not matched to a gene; V was cut back by 6 bases and J by 3 bases. This CDR3 contains 15 residues. The CDR3 spells CASRPTGSGTDTQYF. DNA of the CDR3: TGTGCCAGCAGGCCGACAGGGTCAGGGACAGATACGCAGTATTTT.

This clone was picked up a small number of times. This chain links TRBV6-1 with TRBJ2-1, with 10 bases matching TRBD2. CDR1 is MNHNS and CDR2 is SASEGT in the germline V gene. V gave up 3 bases and J gave up 12 bases; unmatched junction bases: 5. This CDR3 contains 13 residues. The CDR3 reads CASSESAGGPQFF. The CDR3 region has the DNA TGTGCCAGCAGTGAGTCAGCGGGGGGGCCGCAGTTCTTC.

This rearrangement joins TRBV19 to TRBJ2-3, with D perhaps matching TRBD2 (6 bases). This CDR3 contains 14 residues. With 7 bases removed from V and 2 bases from J, the gap between germline ends came to 13 bases. Per germline, CDR1 LNHDA and CDR2 SQIVND (reference sequence). CDR3: CASTETSPTDTQYF. The CDR3 nucleotides read TGTGCCAGTACCGAGACTAGTCCCACAGATACGCAGTATTTT.